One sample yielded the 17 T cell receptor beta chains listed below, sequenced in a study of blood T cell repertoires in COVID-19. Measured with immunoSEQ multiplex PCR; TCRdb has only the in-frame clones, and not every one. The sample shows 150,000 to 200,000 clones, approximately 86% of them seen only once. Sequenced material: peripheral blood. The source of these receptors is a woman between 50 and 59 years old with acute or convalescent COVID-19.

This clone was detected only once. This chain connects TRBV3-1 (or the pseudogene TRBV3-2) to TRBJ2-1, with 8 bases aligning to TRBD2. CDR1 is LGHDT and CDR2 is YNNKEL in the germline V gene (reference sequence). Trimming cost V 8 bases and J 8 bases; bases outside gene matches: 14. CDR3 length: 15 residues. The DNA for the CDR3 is TGTGCCAGCTCCGTGAGCGGGAGCCTTCGCTATGAGCAGTTCTTC. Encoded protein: CASSVSGSLRYEQFF.

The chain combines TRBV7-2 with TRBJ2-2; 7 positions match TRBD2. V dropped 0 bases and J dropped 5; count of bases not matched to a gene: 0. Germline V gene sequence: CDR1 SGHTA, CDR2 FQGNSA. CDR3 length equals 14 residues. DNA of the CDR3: TGTGCCAGCAGCTTAGCTAGCGGGACCGGGGAGCTGTTTTTT. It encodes CASSLASGTGELFF.

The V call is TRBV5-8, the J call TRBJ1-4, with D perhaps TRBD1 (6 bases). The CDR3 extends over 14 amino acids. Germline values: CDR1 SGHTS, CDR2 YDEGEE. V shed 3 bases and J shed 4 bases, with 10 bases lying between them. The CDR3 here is CASSSDSYNEKLFF. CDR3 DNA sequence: TGTGCCAGCAGCTCGGACAGTTATAATGAAAAACTGTTTTTT. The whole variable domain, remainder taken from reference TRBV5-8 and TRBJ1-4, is EAGVTQSPTHLIKTRGQQATLRCSPISGHTSVYWYQQALGLGLQFLLWYDEGEERNRGNFPPRFSGRQFPNYSSELNVNALELEDSALYLCASSSDSYNEKLFFGSGTQLSVL.

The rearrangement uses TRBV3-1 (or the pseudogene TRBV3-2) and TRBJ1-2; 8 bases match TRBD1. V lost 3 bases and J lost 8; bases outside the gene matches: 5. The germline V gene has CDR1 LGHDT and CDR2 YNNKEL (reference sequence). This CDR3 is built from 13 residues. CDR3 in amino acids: CASSHGQGGGYTF. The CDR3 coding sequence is TGTGCCAGCAGCCACGGACAGGGCGGCGGCTACACCTTC.

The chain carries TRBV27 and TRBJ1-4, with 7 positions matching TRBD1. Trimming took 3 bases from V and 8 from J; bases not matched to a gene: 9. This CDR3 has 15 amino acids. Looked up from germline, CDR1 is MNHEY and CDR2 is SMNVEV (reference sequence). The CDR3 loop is CASSFEDRIREKLFF. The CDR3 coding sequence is TGTGCCAGCAGTTTCGAGGACAGGATTCGGGAAAAACTGTTTTTT.

In DNA, the CDR3 is TGCAGTGCTAGTGGGACAGGGGGCCCTAGCACTGAAGCTTTCTTT. Encoded protein: CSASGTGGPSTEAFF. The chain uses TRBV20-1 and TRBJ1-1; 12 bases map to TRBD1. Germline V gene data show CDR1 as DFQATT and CDR2 as SNEGSKA (reference sequence). The CDR3 consists of 15 residues. V trimming: 3 bases; J trimming: 4 bases; junction bases outside the gene matches: 6.

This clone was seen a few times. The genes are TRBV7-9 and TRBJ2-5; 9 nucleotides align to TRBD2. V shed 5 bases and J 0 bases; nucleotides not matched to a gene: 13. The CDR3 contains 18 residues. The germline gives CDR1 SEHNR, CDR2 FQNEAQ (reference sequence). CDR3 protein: CASSIGASGKTYQETQYF. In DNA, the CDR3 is TGTGCCAGCAGCATTGGGGCTAGCGGGAAAACGTACCAAGAGACCCAGTACTTC.

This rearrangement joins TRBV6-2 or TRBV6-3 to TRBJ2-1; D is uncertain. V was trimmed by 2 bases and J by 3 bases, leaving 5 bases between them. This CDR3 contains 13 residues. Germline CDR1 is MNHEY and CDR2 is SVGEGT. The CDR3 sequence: CASSYSDYNEQFF. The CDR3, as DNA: TGTGCCAGCAGTTACAGCGACTACAATGAGCAGTTCTTC.

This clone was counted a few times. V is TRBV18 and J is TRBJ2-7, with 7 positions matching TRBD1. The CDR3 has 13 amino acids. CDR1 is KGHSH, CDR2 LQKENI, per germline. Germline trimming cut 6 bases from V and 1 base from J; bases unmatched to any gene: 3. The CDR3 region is CASSWDRSYEQYF. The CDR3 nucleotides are TGTGCCAGCTCCTGGGACAGATCCTACGAGCAGTACTTC.

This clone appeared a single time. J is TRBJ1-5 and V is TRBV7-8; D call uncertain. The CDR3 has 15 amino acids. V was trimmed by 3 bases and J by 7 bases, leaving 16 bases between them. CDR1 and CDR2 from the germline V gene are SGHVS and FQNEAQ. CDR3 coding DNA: TGTGCCAGCAGCTTGGGCACCCAGGCTGGGCAGCCCCAGCATTTT. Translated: CASSLGTQAGQPQHF.

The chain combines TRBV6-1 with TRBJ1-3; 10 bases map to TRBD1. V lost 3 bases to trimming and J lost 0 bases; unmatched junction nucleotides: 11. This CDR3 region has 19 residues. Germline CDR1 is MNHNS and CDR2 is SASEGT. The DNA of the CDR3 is TGTGCCAGCAGTGACCCCCCGGTGGGACAGGGGTACTCTGGAAACACCATATATTTT. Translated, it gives CASSDPPVGQGYSGNTIYF.

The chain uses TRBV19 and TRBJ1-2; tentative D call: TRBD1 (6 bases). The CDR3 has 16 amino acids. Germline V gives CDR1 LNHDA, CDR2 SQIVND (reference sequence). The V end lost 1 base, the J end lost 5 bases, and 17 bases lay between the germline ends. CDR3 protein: CASSIGGPGQDYGYTF. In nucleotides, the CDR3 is TGTGCCAGTAGTATAGGAGGCCCGGGACAAGATTATGGCTACACCTTC. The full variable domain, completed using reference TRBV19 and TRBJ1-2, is DGGITQSPKYLFRKEGQNVTLSCEQNLNHDAMYWYRQDPGQGLRLIYYSQIVNDFQKGDIAEGYSVSREKKESFPLTVTSAQKNPTAFYLCASSIGGPGQDYGYTFGSGTRLTVV.

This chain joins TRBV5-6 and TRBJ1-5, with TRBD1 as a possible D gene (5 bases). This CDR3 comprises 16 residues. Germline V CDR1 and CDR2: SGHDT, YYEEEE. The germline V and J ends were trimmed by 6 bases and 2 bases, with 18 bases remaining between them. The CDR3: CASNTWWRGGNQPQHF. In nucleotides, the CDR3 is TGTGCCAGCAACACTTGGTGGAGGGGCGGCAATCAGCCCCAGCATTTT.

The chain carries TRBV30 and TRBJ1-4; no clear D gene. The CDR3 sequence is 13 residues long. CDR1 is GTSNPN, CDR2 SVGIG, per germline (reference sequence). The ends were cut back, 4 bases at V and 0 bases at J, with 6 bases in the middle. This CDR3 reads CAWKPATNEKLFF. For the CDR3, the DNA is TGTGCCTGGAAGCCGGCAACTAATGAAAAACTGTTTTTT.

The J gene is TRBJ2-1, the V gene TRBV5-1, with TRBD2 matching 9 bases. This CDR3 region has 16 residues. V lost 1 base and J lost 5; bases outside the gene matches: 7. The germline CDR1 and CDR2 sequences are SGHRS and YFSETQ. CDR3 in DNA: TGCGCCAGCAGCTTGTCGGCGGGAGGGCCCGACAATGAGCAGTTCTTC. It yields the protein CASSLSAGGPDNEQFF.

The CDR3 DNA reads TGCGCCAGCAGATTTTCGGGCAGGGCCGAAGAGACCCAGTACTTC. This gives the protein CASRFSGRAEETQYF. V and J are TRBV5-1 and TRBJ2-5; the D gene is possibly TRBD1 (5 bases). The ends were cut back, 5 bases at V and 3 bases at J, with 17 bases in the middle. The CDR3 has 15 residues. Germline assignment: CDR1 SGHRS and CDR2 YFSETQ.

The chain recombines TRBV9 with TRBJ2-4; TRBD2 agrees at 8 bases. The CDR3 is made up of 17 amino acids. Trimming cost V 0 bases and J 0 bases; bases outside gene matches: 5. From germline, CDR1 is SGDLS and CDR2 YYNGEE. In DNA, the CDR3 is TGTGCCAGCAGCGTAGGGGCGGGGGGAAAAGCCAAAAACATTCAGTACTTC. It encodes CASSVGAGGKAKNIQYF. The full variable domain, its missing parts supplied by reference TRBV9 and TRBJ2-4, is DSGVTQTPKHLITATGQRVTLRCSPRSGDLSVYWYQQSLDQGLQFLIQYYNGEERAKGNILERFSAQQFPDLHSELNLSSLELGDSALYFCASSVGAGGKAKNIQYFGAGTRLSVL.